This TCR beta chain was identified during a study of blood T cell repertoires in COVID-19. CDR3 length equals 14 residues. The V gene end was trimmed by 6 bases and the J gene end by 2 bases; junction bases not matched to a gene: 5. CDR1 is SNHLY and CDR2 is FYNNEI in the germline V gene. The table came from immunoSEQ multiplex PCR; TCRdb's copy has only in-frame clones and leaves some out. In the table there are fewer than 300,000 clones, approximately 90% of which are singletons. V usage is TRBV2 and J usage is TRBJ2-3; 7 bases match TRBD2. This TCR came from a woman between 25 and 40 years old with COVID-19, enrolled during active disease. Sequences were obtained from peripheral blood. The CDR3 here is CASRREGTTDTQYF. The CDR3 nucleotides are TGTGCCAGCAGGAGGGAGGGAACCACAGATACGCAGTATTTT.